This TCR beta chain was captured by sequencing in a study of blood T cell repertoires in COVID-19 (dated by TCRdb to about 2020). About the study as a whole: The collaborator samples originated in the United States, Italy and Spain and spanned the acute and convalescent phases of COVID-19. The samples were drawn from the first 160 participants of the ongoing ImmuneRACE study and from 1,254 subjects provided by 6 global collaborators. A freely available public database, intended as a resource for researchers studying the immune response to SARS-CoV-2, is where the repertoires were released. The prospective study material was composed of cDNA or gDNA derived from T cells, B-cell-depleted T cells, or PBMCs. Subjects who had been exposed to COVID-19, were actively infected with it, or had recovered from it provided the deeply sampled blood TCRbeta repertoires that made up the dataset. Where available, HLA class I and class II types were taken from metadata supplied by the sample provider and were not determined by assay-based typing. Sample metadata almost always included a de-identified subject ID, COVID-19 status, age in years and sex. Results and caveats for the whole study, not just this receptor: Clinical and demographic metadata were provided uncurated, with the amount varying by source and participant.

The germline V gene yields SQVTM for CDR1 and ANQGSEA for CDR2. V loses 6 bases of germline sequence and J loses 1 base, and the interval between the two ends is 9 bases. The CDR3, cysteine through phenylalanine, is 12 amino acids long. CDR3 DNA only is kept here, 36 bases in frame from base 1. Whole blood was collected in K2EDTA tubes by collaborating institutions according to the institutions' own protocols. Collaborator samples were shipped for TCRbeta analysis as frozen whole blood, isolated PBMCs, or DNA extracted from either sample type. Notes on this clone: The antigen this receptor binds is unknown. No quality values exist for individual bases; no much larger clone is one base distant.

TCRbeta CDR3 regions were amplified from genomic DNA by means of the immunoSEQ Assay, a bias-controlled multiplex PCR. On the authors' methods: The number of nucleated cells in each sample was estimated from the amplification of reference gene primers within the assay. To quantify the absolute abundance of each unique TCRbeta CDR3 rearrangement, sequence reads were collapsed and filtered. For each sample, productive Simpson clonality was calculated by taking the square root of Simpson's diversity index across productive rearrangements. TCRdb re-hosts the immuneACCESS table, in-frame sequences only. Its copies lack some clones; in the studies checked, an unresolved V gene accounts for under half of them, and the cause for the rest is not known. V and J calls and clone size are given by that table; D and trimming were obtained from the DNA. For this sample there are around 180,000 clones; around 82% appear just once. Together, the top ten hold 9.8% of the sample.

The material sequenced was peripheral blood. The rearrangement joined TRBV29-1 to TRBJ1-2; D gene: possibly TRBD1, on 6 matching bases. The sequence came from a woman over 75 with acute or convalescent COVID-19. The base sequence is TGCAGCGTGGAGGACAGTAACTATGGCTACACCTTC. Its amino acids are CSVEDSNYGYTF.